Shown below are 8 T cell receptor beta chains from a single sample sequenced in a study of cytomegalovirus exposure and HLA in healthy donors. The PCR ran on 60 Vbeta and 13 Jbeta primers. Sequencing used immunoSEQ multiplex PCR; TCRdb keeps in-frame clones, though not all of them. Of more than 80,000 clones listed, 65% to 85% are singletons. Specimen: PBMCs. These receptors were taken from a girl aged 2 to 10 in good health and CMV-seropositive.

This chain joins TRBV6-5 and TRBJ2-1; the D gene is possibly TRBD2 (6 bases). V was clipped by 4 bases and J by 6 bases, with 13 bases between them. This CDR3 region has 14 residues. CDR1 and CDR2 (germline): MNHEY, SVGAGI. The CDR3 reads CASSLGGPINEQFF. The DNA of the CDR3 is TGTGCCAGCAGTTTAGGAGGGCCAATCAATGAGCAGTTCTTC.

The rearrangement links TRBV7-9 to TRBJ1-2; the D gene is possibly TRBD1 (5 bases). CDR1 SEHNR and CDR2 FQNEAQ come from the germline V gene (reference sequence). This CDR3 is 17 amino acids long. V was trimmed by 2 bases and J by 7 bases, leaving 23 bases between them. CDR3 in DNA: TGTGCCAGCAGCTTACTGTTTTTGGGGCAGGGTCGGTCTGGCTACACCTTC. It is translated as CASSLLFLGQGRSGYTF.

The chain joins TRBV7-2 to TRBJ1-1, with 7 bases that match TRBD1. Germline V gene data show CDR1 as SGHTA and CDR2 as FQGNSA. The CDR3 extends over 14 amino acids. J gave up 6 bases and V 5 bases, and 9 bases lay outside the gene matches. CDR3 nucleotides: TGTGCCAGCAGCCCCGACAGGGAGAGGCCTGAAGCTTTCTTT. This codes for CASSPDRERPEAFF.

This clone was seen only a few times. The chain uses TRBV6-5 and TRBJ1-4; 7 positions match TRBD1. Trimming removed 5 bases from V and 10 bases from J; junction bases left unmatched: 10. The germline gives CDR1 MNHEY, CDR2 SVGAGI. The CDR3 length is 14 residues. CDR3 amino acids: CASSKDRSTTKLFF. CDR3 in DNA: TGTGCCAGCAGTAAGGACAGGTCCACGACAAAACTGTTTTTT.

For this clone: Other DNA sequences in this sample translate to the same CDR3. The rearrangement uses TRBV28 and TRBJ1-4, with D perhaps matching TRBD1 (6 bases). Germline CDR1 and CDR2: MDHEN and SYDVKM. V lost 3 bases and J lost 8, with 13 bases in between. The CDR3 length is 14 residues. The CDR3 here is CASSLWGGEEKLFF. CDR3 nucleotide sequence: TGTGCCAGCAGTTTGTGGGGGGGCGAAGAAAAACTGTTTTTT.

CDR3 in DNA: TGTGCCAGCAGAGGACTAGCGGAGACCCAGTACTTC. Translated: CASRGLAETQYF. V is TRBV27 and J is TRBJ2-5; 9 nucleotides line up with TRBD2. Germline V gene data show CDR1 as MNHEY and CDR2 as SMNVEV (reference sequence). The trim removed 6 bases at V and 5 bases at J, leaving 1 base unmatched. This CDR3 comprises 12 residues.

V and J are TRBV9 and TRBJ1-5, with D maybe TRBD1 (5 bases). The CDR3 sequence is 15 residues long. CDR1 and CDR2 from the germline V gene are SGDLS and YYNGEE. The germline V and J ends were trimmed by 0 bases and 2 bases, with 9 bases remaining between them. The CDR3 DNA reads TGTGCCAGCAGCGTAGACGTGACAGGCAATCAGCCCCAGCATTTT. Protein: CASSVDVTGNQPQHF.

Points on this clone: The identical CDR3 is also encoded by other nucleotide sequences in the sample. The chain couples TRBV29-1 to TRBJ1-1, with D uncertain. Trimming took off 3 bases at V and 3 bases at J, with 11 bases between the two ends. CDR1 is SQVTM and CDR2 is ANQGSEA in the germline V gene. The CDR3 has 13 residues. The CDR3 spells CSVDETGDTEAFF. CDR3 DNA sequence: TGCAGCGTTGACGAAACTGGAGACACTGAAGCTTTCTTT.